The 31 T cell receptor beta chains below all came from one sample that was sequenced in a study of cytomegalovirus exposure and HLA in healthy donors. The PCR contained 60 Vbeta and 13 Jbeta primers. The protocol was immunoSEQ multiplex PCR, while the TCRdb copy is restricted to in-frame clones and leaves out a portion. The sample gives 180,000 or so clones, 75% of which show up once; roughly 7.1% is in the top ten. The material sequenced was PBMCs. These receptor sequences come from a woman in her forties in good health and CMV-seropositive.

The chain employs TRBV6-5 and TRBJ1-5; possibly TRBD1 for D (5 bases). V lost 2 bases, J lost 5 bases, and 10 bases lay in between. This CDR3 is 14 amino acids long. Germline lookup yields CDR1 MNHEY and CDR2 SVGAGI. The CDR3 spells CASSYGGVHQPQHF. The CDR3 DNA is TGTGCCAGCAGTTACGGGGGGGTCCATCAGCCCCAGCATTTT.

This sequence joins TRBV7-2 and TRBJ2-5; TRBD1 is a possible D gene (6 bases). In germline, CDR1 is SGHTA, CDR2 FQGNSA. The V gene lost 5 bases and the J gene lost 0 bases, with 10 bases spanning the gap. This CDR3 region has 14 residues. The CDR3 is CASSLTGYQETQYF. The CDR3, as DNA: TGTGCCAGCAGCCTAACAGGGTACCAAGAGACCCAGTACTTC.

The V and J genes are TRBV5-1 and TRBJ1-1; D remains unclear. V was trimmed by 2 bases and J by 0 bases, leaving 8 bases between them. This CDR3 has 14 amino acids. Germline V gene data show CDR1 as SGHRS and CDR2 as YFSETQ. CDR3: CASSFLLMNTEAFF. The CDR3, as DNA: TGCGCCAGCAGCTTCTTATTAATGAACACTGAAGCTTTCTTT.

V usage is TRBV20-1 and J usage is TRBJ1-1, with unresolved D. CDR1 and CDR2 from the germline V gene are DFQATT and SNEGSKA (reference sequence). CDR3 length: 10 residues. Trimming removed 5 bases at V and 4 bases at J, with 5 bases between. CDR3 loop: CSAFGTEAFF. CDR3 bases: TGCAGTGCTTTCGGCACTGAAGCTTTCTTT.

This clone was detected a few times. The chain has TRBV18 and TRBJ1-1; D uncertain. Per germline, CDR1 KGHSH and CDR2 LQKENI. Trimming took 0 bases from V and 0 from J, leaving 8 bases between them. The CDR3 contains 15 residues. The CDR3 here is CASSPPNTLNTEAFF. The CDR3 coding sequence is TGTGCCAGCTCACCACCGAACACCCTGAACACTGAAGCTTTCTTT.

The genes are TRBV6-1 and TRBJ2-7; D gene ambiguous. This CDR3 comprises 13 residues. CDR1 and CDR2 from the germline V gene are MNHNS and SASEGT. Trimming removed 4 bases from V and 0 bases from J, with 7 bases in between. CDR3 region: CASSGPNSYEQYF. CDR3 bases: TGTGCCAGCAGTGGGCCCAACTCCTACGAGCAGTACTTC.

The rearrangement links TRBV7-9 to TRBJ2-2; TRBD2 aligns across 10 bases. V was clipped by 5 bases and J by 6 bases; unmatched bases: 9. This CDR3 spans 16 amino acids. In germline, CDR1 is SEHNR, CDR2 FQNEAQ (reference sequence). CDR3 DNA sequence: TGTGCCAGCAGCCCGAGCGGGAGGGCCTCTTCCGGGGAGCTGTTTTTT. Translating it yields CASSPSGRASSGELFF.

The V gene is TRBV4-3, the J gene TRBJ2-7; 11 nucleotides match TRBD1. This CDR3 spans 16 amino acids. Germline CDR1 and CDR2: LGHNA and YSLEER. V lost 1 base and J lost 3; bases outside the gene matches: 5. The chain's CDR3 is CASSQGAGTGGYEQYF. The DNA for the CDR3 is TGCGCCAGCAGCCAAGGGGCCGGGACAGGGGGCTACGAGCAGTACTTC.

This clone was seen just once. V is TRBV15 and J is TRBJ2-7; the D gene is possibly TRBD2 (6 bases). V dropped 1 base and J dropped 2 bases, with 15 bases sitting between them. Germline loops: CDR1 LNHNV, CDR2 YYDKDF (reference sequence). This CDR3 contains 16 residues. For the CDR3, the DNA is TGTGCCACCAGCAGAGCGACCGGGAGCCCTGCCTACGAGCAGTACTTC. This sequence encodes CATSRATGSPAYEQYF.

The rearrangement links TRBV4-2 to TRBJ1-5; D is possibly TRBD1 (5 bases). V was cut by 0 bases and J by 2 bases, with 8 bases left in between. This CDR3 comprises 15 residues. Germline V lookup: CDR1 LGHNA, CDR2 YNFKEQ. The CDR3, as DNA: TGTGCCAGCAGCCAAGATATAGGGGGCAATCAGCCCCAGCATTTT. As protein: CASSQDIGGNQPQHF.

The gene calls are TRBV28 and TRBJ1-6; D unresolved. V shed 1 base and J shed 0 bases, with 10 bases lying between them. CDR1 and CDR2 (germline): MDHEN, SYDVKM. The CDR3 covers 17 residues. The CDR3 loop is CASSLSAGSSYNSPLHF. CDR3 DNA sequence: TGTGCCAGCAGTTTATCCGCCGGGAGCTCCTATAATTCACCCCTCCACTTT. The whole variable domain, filled in from reference TRBV28 and TRBJ1-6, reads DVKVTQSSRYLVKRTGEKVFLECVQDMDHENMFWYRQDPGLGLRLIYFSYDVKMKEKGDIPEGYSVSREKKERFSLILESASTNQTSMYLCASSLSAGSSYNSPLHFGNGTRLTVT.

This clone was counted only a few times. This rearrangement joins TRBV11-2 to TRBJ2-3, with TRBD2 matching over 12 bases. Per the germline V gene, CDR1 is SGHAT and CDR2 is FQNNGV. The CDR3 length is 16 residues. With 1 base clipped from V and 6 bases from J, the junction kept 5 bases outside the gene matches. DNA of the CDR3: TGTGCCAGCAGCTTAGTGACTAGCGGGAGAGCGGATACGCAGTATTTT. Protein sequence: CASSLVTSGRADTQYF.

Only one count was recorded for this clone. The rearrangement joins TRBV4-1 to TRBJ2-5; the match to TRBD2 covers 7 bases. The closer fit of TRBJ2-7 to the DNA end suggests the J call may be wrong. The CDR3 is 16 residues long. Per germline, CDR1 MGHRA and CDR2 YSYEKL. The CDR3, as DNA: TGCGCCAGCAGCCAAGATTGGGGTCAGGGACTATCCGAGCAGTACTTC. This gives the protein CASSQDWGQGLSEQYF.

The chain links TRBV18 to TRBJ2-3, with a possible D match to TRBD2 (5 bases). CDR3 size: 13 residues. V lost 5 bases to trimming and J lost 6 bases, with 12 bases between them. CDR1 KGHSH and CDR2 LQKENI come from the germline V gene. The CDR3 DNA reads TGTGCCAGCTCATCTACCGCTAGCGATACGCAGTATTTT. Translation gives CASSSTASDTQYF.

The DNA for the CDR3 is TGTGCCAGCACTCTCGGGAGCTCCTACGAGCAGTACTTC. Translating gives CASTLGSSYEQYF. The V and J genes are TRBV5-8 and TRBJ2-7; a weak D match, TRBD2 (6 bases). The V and J ends lost 6 bases and 0 bases respectively, with 10 bases between them. The CDR3 loop spans 13 amino acids. CDR1 and CDR2 (germline): SGHTS, YDEGEE.

DNA of the CDR3: TGTGCCAGCAGCCCTGGGGGGGGCCGGTGTGGCTACACCTTC. Amino acids: CASSPGGGRCGYTF. The chain couples TRBV27 to TRBJ1-2; a weak D match, TRBD1 (6 bases). Between the trimmed V and J ends, which lost 6 bases and 7 bases, there was a span of 18 bases. Germline assignment: CDR1 MNHEY and CDR2 SMNVEV (reference sequence). This CDR3 has 14 residues.

The chain uses TRBV9 and TRBJ2-7; possibly TRBD2 for D (6 bases). V dropped 4 bases and J dropped 3 bases, with 8 bases sitting between them. There are 12 residues in the CDR3. CDR1 and CDR2 from the germline V gene are SGDLS and YYNGEE. CDR3 nucleotides: TGTGCCAGCAGCACCGGGAGCTACGAGCAGTACTTC. It yields the protein CASSTGSYEQYF. Filled out from reference TRBV9 and TRBJ2-7, the complete variable domain reads DSGVTQTPKHLITATGQRVTLRCSPRSGDLSVYWYQQSLDQGLQFLIQYYNGEERAKGNILERFSAQQFPDLHSELNLSSLELGDSALYFCASSTGSYEQYFGPGTRLTVT.

This rearrangement joins TRBV28 to TRBJ1-5, with TRBD1 identical over 9 bases. The CDR3 covers 14 residues. Germline assignment: CDR1 MDHEN and CDR2 SYDVKM. V lost 6 bases, J lost 6 bases, and 6 bases stayed unmatched. The chain's CDR3 is CASSQQGAGQPQHF. CDR3 coding DNA: TGTGCCAGCAGCCAACAGGGGGCGGGTCAGCCCCAGCATTTT.

The rearrangement uses TRBV19 and TRBJ2-7; 8 bases align to TRBD2. V lost 5 bases, J lost 0 bases, and 6 bases stayed unmatched. The germline CDR1 and CDR2 sequences are LNHDA and SQIVND (reference sequence). The length of the CDR3 is 15 residues. Here the CDR3 reads CASSLAGTSSYEQYF. CDR3 DNA sequence: TGTGCCAGTAGTCTCGCCGGGACTAGCTCCTACGAGCAGTACTTC.

The chain is built from TRBV4-1 and TRBJ2-7, with D possibly matching TRBD2 (6 bases). The V and J ends lost 1 base and 0 bases respectively, with 10 bases between them. The germline V gene encodes CDR1 MGHRA and CDR2 YSYEKL. This CDR3 has 15 amino acids. The CDR3 DNA sequence: TGCGCCAGCAGCCAAGGGACCGGGGGCTCCTACGAGCAGTACTTC. Translating it yields CASSQGTGGSYEQYF.

The rearrangement uses TRBV7-3 and TRBJ1-1, with D maybe TRBD1 (6 bases). Germline-derived CDR1 and CDR2 are SGHTA and FQGTGA. Trimming stripped 5 bases from V and 4 bases from J, with 20 bases between. The CDR3 is made up of 16 amino acids. CDR3 coding DNA: TGTGCCAGCAGCCCGGGAGGGGGGAGGGCAGTCACTGAAGCTTTCTTT. Amino acid sequence: CASSPGGGRAVTEAFF.

A single count supports this clone. The chain joins TRBV15 to TRBJ2-1; TRBD2 aligns across 7 bases. J was trimmed by 0 bases and V by 0 bases; bases with no gene match: 8. Germline CDR1 is LNHNV and CDR2 is YYDKDF (reference sequence). This CDR3 spans 18 amino acids. The CDR3 sequence is CATSRDSASGPSYNEQFF. CDR3 DNA: TGTGCCACCAGCAGAGATTCGGCTAGCGGACCCTCCTACAATGAGCAGTTCTTC.

The gene calls are TRBV13 and TRBJ2-1, with D tentatively TRBD2 (6 bases). The germline V gene has CDR1 PRHDT and CDR2 FYEKMQ (reference sequence). The V gene lost 0 bases and the J gene lost 7 bases, with 16 bases spanning the gap. The CDR3 is 16 residues long. CDR3 in DNA: TGTGCCAGCAGCTTAGGGGGTATGGAGGGCGGGAATGAGCAGTTCTTC. Protein sequence: CASSLGGMEGGNEQFF.

The rearrangement links TRBV15 to TRBJ2-1; the match to TRBD1 covers 7 bases. CDR1 is LNHNV, CDR2 YYDKDF, per germline (reference sequence). The CDR3 is 14 amino acids. Losses at the gene ends were 3 bases for V and 7 bases for J; bases not matched to a gene: 6. The CDR3 sequence is CATSSGTEGNEQFF. The CDR3 DNA is TGTGCCACCAGCAGCGGGACAGAGGGGAATGAGCAGTTCTTC.

CDR3 DNA sequence: TGCGCCAGCAGCTCAGGACAGGGGACCTATGGCTACACCTTC. Protein: CASSSGQGTYGYTF. The chain couples TRBV5-1 to TRBJ1-2; 9 bases map to TRBD1. The CDR3 has 14 residues. Germline trimming cut 3 bases from V and 4 bases from J; bases unmatched to any gene: 4. Germline V gene lookup returns CDR1 SGHRS and CDR2 YFSETQ.

The rearrangement links TRBV11-2 to TRBJ2-3; D call uncertain. The CDR3 is 14 amino acids. V lost 0 bases and J 4 bases, leaving 8 bases between the germline ends. CDR1 is SGHAT and CDR2 is FQNNGV in the germline V gene. This chain's CDR3 is CASSLDLASDTQYF. The CDR3 bases are TGTGCCAGCAGCTTAGATTTGGCCTCAGATACGCAGTATTTT. The full variable domain, its missing parts supplied by reference TRBV11-2 and TRBJ2-3, is EAGVAQSPRYKIIEKRQSVAFWCNPISGHATLYWYQQILGQGPKLLIQFQNNGVVDDSQLPKDRFSAERLKGVDSTLKIQPAKLEDSAVYLCASSLDLASDTQYFGPGTRLTVL.

The chain joins TRBV7-9 to TRBJ2-7; D possibly corresponds to TRBD1 (6 bases). CDR1 SEHNR and CDR2 FQNEAQ come from the germline V gene (reference sequence). The CDR3 runs 14 residues. Trimming removed 5 bases from V and 7 bases from J, with 18 bases in between. CDR3 in amino acids: CASSPRRDTSEQYF. The CDR3 nucleotides are TGTGCCAGCAGCCCGCGCCGGGACACAAGTGAGCAGTACTTC.

This chain uses TRBV6-6 with TRBJ1-1; TRBD1 aligns across 8 bases. The V gene end was trimmed by 7 bases and the J gene end by 10 bases; junction bases not matched to a gene: 17. The CDR3 is 15 amino acids. Germline CDR1 MNHNY, CDR2 SVGAGI (reference sequence). CDR3 residues: CASTAARDRLVAAFF. CDR3 coding DNA: TGTGCCAGCACCGCTGCCCGGGACAGGTTGGTGGCAGCTTTCTTT.

As to this clone: Distinct nucleotide sequences in the sample also encode this CDR3. The chain is built from TRBV18 and TRBJ2-7; 7 positions match TRBD1. The CDR3 runs 14 residues. Germline CDR1 and CDR2: KGHSH and LQKENI. J gave up 1 base and V 3 bases, and 3 bases lay outside the gene matches. CDR3 DNA sequence: TGTGCCAGCTCACCGCAGGGACAGTCCTACGAGCAGTACTTC. Residues: CASSPQGQSYEQYF.

A few counts support this clone. This chain links TRBV9 with TRBJ2-7; 15 bases align to TRBD2. This CDR3 is built from 20 residues. Germline trimming cut 0 bases from V and 0 bases from J; bases unmatched to any gene: 10. Germline-derived CDR1 and CDR2 are SGDLS and YYNGEE. CDR3 nucleotides: TGTGCCAGCAGCGTAGCCGGACTAGCGGGAGGGGTTGGTTCCTCCTACGAGCAGTACTTC. Translating gives CASSVAGLAGGVGSSYEQYF.

The rearrangement uses TRBV28 and TRBJ1-3; TRBD1 might be the D (6 bases). Germline V gene data show CDR1 as MDHEN and CDR2 as SYDVKM. Trimming pared 6 bases from V and 1 base from J, leaving 13 bases between. The CDR3 contains 15 residues. The DNA of the CDR3 is TGTGCCAGCAGCCCCGCGGGGGCATCTGGAAACACCATATATTTT. Protein: CASSPAGASGNTIYF.